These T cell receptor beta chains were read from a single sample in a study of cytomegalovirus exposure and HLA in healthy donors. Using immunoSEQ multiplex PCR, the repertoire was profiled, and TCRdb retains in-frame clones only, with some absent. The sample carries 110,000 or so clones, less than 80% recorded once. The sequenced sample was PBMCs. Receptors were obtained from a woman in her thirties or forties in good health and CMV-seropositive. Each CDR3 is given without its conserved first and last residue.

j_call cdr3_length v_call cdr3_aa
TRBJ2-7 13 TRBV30 AWAYSPGPTYEQY
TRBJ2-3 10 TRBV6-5 ASSPGLDTQY
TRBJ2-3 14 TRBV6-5 ASSYSMYTGTDTQY
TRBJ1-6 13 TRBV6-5 ASRRQGSYNSPLH
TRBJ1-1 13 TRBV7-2 ASSLAVGGGTEAF
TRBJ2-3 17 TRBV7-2 ASSSPGLLQGASTDTQY
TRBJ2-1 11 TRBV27 ATAEIPYNEQF
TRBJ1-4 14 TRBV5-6 ASSLGTGSTNEKLF
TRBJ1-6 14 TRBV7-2 ASSLVPRTYNSPLH
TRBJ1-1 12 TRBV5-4 ASSQVNSNTEAF
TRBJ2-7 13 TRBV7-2 ASSSSGQGSYEQY
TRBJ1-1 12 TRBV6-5 ASSDGTANTEAF
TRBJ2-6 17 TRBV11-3 ASSLGGYGSPSGANVLT
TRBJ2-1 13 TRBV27 ASSSSGGANNEQF
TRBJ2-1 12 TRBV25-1 ASSETSGISEQF
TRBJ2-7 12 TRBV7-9 ASSLALAGHEQY
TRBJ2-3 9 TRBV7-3 ASSSGDSQY
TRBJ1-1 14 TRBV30 AYRAGFGTGNTEAF
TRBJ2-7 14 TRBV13 ASSFFAGHTSGEQY
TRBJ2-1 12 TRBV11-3 ASSLGRQGPEQF
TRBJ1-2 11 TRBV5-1 ASSPDRENGYT
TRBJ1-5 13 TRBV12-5 ASGFSQVGNQPQH
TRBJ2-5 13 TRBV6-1 ASSELAGGHETQY
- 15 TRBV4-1 ASSPLGTGGVPHEQY
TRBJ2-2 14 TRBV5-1 ASSLALGQGTGELF
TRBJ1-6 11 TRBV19 ASSEQGDSPLH
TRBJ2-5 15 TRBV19 ASSTGPRGQYQETQY
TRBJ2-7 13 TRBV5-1 ASSLEAGVYYEQY
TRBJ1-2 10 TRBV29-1 SVLWRDYGYT
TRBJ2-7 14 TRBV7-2 ASSLRGATTSYEQY
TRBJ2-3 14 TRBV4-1 ASSLLPSPGTDTQY
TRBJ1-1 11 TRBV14 ASSQPRPEEAF
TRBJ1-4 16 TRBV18 ASSPTTGDVATNEKLF
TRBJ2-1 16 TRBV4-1 ASSQVLGGQSSYNEQF
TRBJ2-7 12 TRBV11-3 ASSRGQSSYEQY
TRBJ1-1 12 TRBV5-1 ASGTGTMNTEAF
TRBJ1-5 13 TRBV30 AWSIGDISNQPQH
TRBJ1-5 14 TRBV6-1 ASSDDGIYTNQPQH
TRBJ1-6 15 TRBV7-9 ASSRDRGRKDNSPLH
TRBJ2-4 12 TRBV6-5 ASSMSRGKNIQY
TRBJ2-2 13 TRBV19 ASKTGGLYTGELF